This T cell receptor beta chain was documented in a study of beta chain features in type 1 diabetes (dated by TCRdb to the late 2010s). The study in broad terms: Patients and healthy donors did not differ in mean age, gender distribution, total cell number or subset yield. A total of 85 million to 140 million sorted cells were examined across all samples, and a strong correlation was observed between cell number per subset and RNA yield. The study compared the TCRB repertoires of sorted circulating CD4+ T cell subsets in recently diagnosed type 1 diabetes patients with those in matched healthy donors. Whereas all 30 or so donors provided naive and central memory subsets, regulatory and stem cell-like memory subsets were isolated from just 8 patients and about 8 healthy donors.

The entire amount of isolated RNA was reverse transcribed using the High Capacity cDNA Reverse Transcription Kit, so the sequenced TCRB transcripts were expressed ones. Naive, central memory and regulatory T cell samples underwent deep immunoSEQ sequencing, averaging around 3.9 million total reads per sample. Sorted cells were lysed in RLT buffer and RNA was extracted with DNase-treated RNeasy Micro or Mini kits, depending on cell number. Each cell subset was processed separately to prevent cross-contamination, with patient and healthy donor samples processed together. The immunoSEQ multiplex PCR was used to amplify TCRB sequences from cDNA, yielding 87-bp fragments that span the CDR3 region. Sequencing of the amplicons was performed on the Illumina HiSeq platform. The authors processed their data as follows. Synthetic template baselines were used to correct PCR bias computationally, reads within Hamming distance 2 were collapsed, and singletons that could not be merged were discarded. By aligning reads against IMGT, V, D and J genes, CDR3 length, and insertions or deletions at six rearrangement sites were assigned. Within each subset, clonotype counts were normalized to the number of sorted cells before true diversity and Gini coefficients were calculated with the tcR R package. The overlap coefficient, calculated on TCRB nucleotide sequences, was used to quantify repertoire sharing. As a proxy for the pre-selection repertoire, out-of-frame TCRB sequences from naive cells were analyzed. The clones in this table, taken by TCRdb from immuneACCESS, are in-frame only. Not every clone is retained; where verified, under half of the shortfall comes from an unresolved V gene, and the cause of the rest is unknown. V, J and clone size reflect that table, while D and trimming were determined from the DNA. A total of nearly 700,000 clones appear in this sample, roughly 13% of them only once. The ten largest clones take up less than 0.025% of the sample.

Its CDR3 holds 11 amino acids, cysteine through phenylalanine. CDR3 DNA is the only sequence kept; it has 33 bases, read in frame from the first base. Cut back by 7 bases and 8 bases, the V and J ends lie 14 bases apart. CDR1 and CDR2 were assigned from the germline V gene as SQVTM and ANQGSEA. Each donor gave one peripheral blood draw, roughly 0.12 L on average, collected into heparinised tubes. A BD FACSAria II was used to sort naive, central memory, regulatory and stem cell-like memory CD4+ T cells with a panel that included CD45RO, CCR7, CD25, CD127, CD95 and CD27. A purity above 98% was achieved for all sorted populations. PBMCs were isolated right away by Lymphoprep density gradient centrifugation and were stained directly, without culture. So that batch effects would be minimized, each experiment stained and sorted samples in pairs, pairing one healthy donor with one patient. Findings and caveats that apply to the study as a whole: Shorter templates might be favored by PCR, yet because patient and control samples were amplified and corrected together, any such skew would affect both groups equally. At VDJ recombination sites, type 1 diabetes patients had fewer insertions and more deleted nucleotides, which implies abnormalities in thymic rearrangement. Naive, central memory and regulatory TCRB repertoires appeared to be more similar among patients than among healthy donors. Only small numbers of individuals were included in the HLA sub-analyses, which left unresolved whether HLA type had any influence on TCRB rearrangement. Sequencing cDNA rather than genomic DNA could over-represent highly expressing activated cells, although activation and CD3 levels did not differ between groups. Type 1 diabetes patients showed a moderate but significant shortening of TCRB CDR3 length in all four CD4+ subsets.

A remark on this clone: The specificity of this receptor is unknown. Base-call qualities are not available, and no considerably larger clone is one nucleotide away.

This clonotype was obtained from a man aged 18 to 29 with type 1 diabetes. Here the chain combines TRBV29-1 and TRBJ1-2; TRBD1 could be the D gene, as 6 bases match. Sequences were obtained from naive CD4+ T cells from blood. The cell subset or site label, as the study defines it: true naive CD4+ T cells. The DNA sequence reads TGCAGCGCGGAGGGGGGGCGCGGCTACACCTTC. Translation gives CSAEGGRGYTF.